This T cell receptor beta chain emerged from a study of cytomegalovirus exposure and HLA in healthy donors. Whole-study context: Among approximately 400 genotyped donors, around 77% fell in the Caucasian-associated ancestry cluster.

Whole-study results and caveats: The study labeled fewer than 200 TCR beta chains cytomegalovirus-associated. About 90% or about 30% of the time was how often most TCR beta V segments were productive, according to an earlier analysis. Generally TCR sequences proved uncommon, though certain public TCRs appeared in numerous donors.

This PCR relied on a set of 60 Vbeta primers and 13 Jbeta primers. The repertoire was sequenced with immunoSEQ multiplex PCR; TCRdb's copy has only in-frame clones and lacks some. The table records 200,000 to 250,000 clones, almost 85% of them present only once. In regard to this clone: Its specificity is unknown.

The TCR was taken from a woman aged 40 to 49 in good health and CMV-seronegative. The sequencing sample was made of PBMCs.

The CDR3 DNA reads TGTGCCAGCAGTCCCCGGGACAGGGGGCAATCACCCCTCCACTTT. Residues: CASSPRDRGQSPLHF. The chain combines TRBV27 with TRBJ1-6; 12 nucleotides line up with TRBD1. Trimming took 5 bases from V and 10 from J; bases not matched to a gene: 6. This CDR3 contains 15 residues. Germline assignment: CDR1 MNHEY and CDR2 SMNVEV (reference sequence).